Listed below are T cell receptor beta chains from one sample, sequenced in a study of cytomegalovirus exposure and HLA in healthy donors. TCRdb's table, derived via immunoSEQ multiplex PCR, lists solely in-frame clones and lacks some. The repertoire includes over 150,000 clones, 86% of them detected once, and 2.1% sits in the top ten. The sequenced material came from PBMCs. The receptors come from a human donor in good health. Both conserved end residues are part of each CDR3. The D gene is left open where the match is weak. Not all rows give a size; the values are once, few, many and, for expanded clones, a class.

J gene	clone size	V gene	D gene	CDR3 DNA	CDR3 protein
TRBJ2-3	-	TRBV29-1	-	TGCAGCGTGGAGCTTGGAGGCACAGATACGCAGTATTTT	CSVELGGTDTQYF
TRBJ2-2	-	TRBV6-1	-	TGTGCCAGCAGTGAAGAAGAGACCGGGGAGCTGTTTTTT	CASSEEETGELFF
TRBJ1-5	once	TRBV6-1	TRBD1	TGTGCCAGCAGTGAGCAGACAGGGGGCGTCAATCAGCCCCAGCATTTT	CASSEQTGGVNQPQHF
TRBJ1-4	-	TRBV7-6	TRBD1	TGTGCCAGCAGCCTCGGGACAGCAACTAATGAAAAACTGTTTTTT	CASSLGTATNEKLFF
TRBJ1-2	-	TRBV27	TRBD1	TGTGCCAGCAGTGACAGGGGAGGCGGCTACACCTTC	CASSDRGGGYTF
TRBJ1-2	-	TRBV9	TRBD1	TGTGCCAGCAACGGAAACACAGGACAGGGCTTTAACTATGGCTACACCTTC	CASNGNTGQGFNYGYTF
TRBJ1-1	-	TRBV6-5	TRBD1	TGTGCCAGCAGTTTATCAGGGGGGACTGAAGCTTTCTTT	CASSLSGGTEAFF
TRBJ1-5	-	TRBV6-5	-	TGTGCCAGCAGTTACCAGGTCAATCAGCCCCAGCATTTT	CASSYQVNQPQHF
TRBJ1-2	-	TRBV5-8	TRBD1	TGTGCCAGCAGCTCGGAAGGTGGCAGGGGGCTTGGCTACACCTTC	CASSSEGGRGLGYTF
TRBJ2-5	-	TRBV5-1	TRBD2	TGCGCCAGCAGCGGTATAGCGGGCGGCGAGACCCAGTACTTC	CASSGIAGGETQYF
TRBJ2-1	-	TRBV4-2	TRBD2	TGTGCCAGCAGCCGGGGGGAGGGTAGCTCCTACAATGAGCAGTTCTTC	CASSRGEGSSYNEQFF
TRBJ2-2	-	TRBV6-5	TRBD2	TGTGCCAGCAGTTCACAAACTAGCGGGCGAGAGCTGTTTTTT	CASSSQTSGRELFF
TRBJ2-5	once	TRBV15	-	TGTGCCACCAGCAGAGGTGGCAGCGAAGAGACCCAGTACTTC	CATSRGGSEETQYF
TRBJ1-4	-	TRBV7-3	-	TGTGCCAGCAGCCCGCACCCCAGGGAAACTAATGAAAAACTGTTTTTT	CASSPHPRETNEKLFF
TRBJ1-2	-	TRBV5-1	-	TGCGCCAGCAGCCCGGGGGACGGGACCTATGGCTACACCTTC	CASSPGDGTYGYTF
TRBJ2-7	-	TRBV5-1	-	TGCGCCAGCAGCTTGGTGAGGATACCGGGCTACGAGCAGTACTTC	CASSLVRIPGYEQYF
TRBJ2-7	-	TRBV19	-	TGTGCCAGTAGTATAGGTCAAGAGCAGTACTTC	CASSIGQEQYF
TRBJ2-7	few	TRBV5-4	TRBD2	TGTGCCAGCAGCTGGAGATGGGGCGGGAGGGCCGGGGAGCAGTACTTC	CASSWRWGGRAGEQYF
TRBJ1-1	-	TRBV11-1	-	TGTGCCAGCAGTACCCCCAGGGGCCGAATGAACACTGAAGCTTTCTTT	CASSTPRGRMNTEAFF
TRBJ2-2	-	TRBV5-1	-	TGCGCCAGCAGAAAGGACAGTAGCACCGGGGAGCTGTTTTTT	CASRKDSSTGELFF
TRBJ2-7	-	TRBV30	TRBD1	TGTGCCTGGATTCAGGGGGCAAGCTACGAGCAGTACTTC	CAWIQGASYEQYF
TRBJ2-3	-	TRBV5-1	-	TGCGCCAGCAGCTTGGGTCTAACAGATACGCAGTATTTT	CASSLGLTDTQYF
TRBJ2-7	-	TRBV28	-	TGTGCCAGCAGTTTACCGTTGTACGAGCAGTACTTC	CASSLPLYEQYF
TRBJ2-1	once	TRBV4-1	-	TGCGCCAGCAGCCGAGTAGGGGATGAGCAGTTCTTC	CASSRVGDEQFF
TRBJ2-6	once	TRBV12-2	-	TGTGCAAGTCGCTTAGACCCAGCGTCCGGGGCCAACGTCCTGACTTTC	CASRLDPASGANVLTF
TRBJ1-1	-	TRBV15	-	TGTGCCACCACCACAGGGTGGAAGACTGAAGCTTTCTTT	CATTTGWKTEAFF
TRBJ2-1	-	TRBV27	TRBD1	TGTGCCAGCAGTTTATACGGGGACAGGGAACGCTACAATGAGCAGTTCTTC	CASSLYGDRERYNEQFF
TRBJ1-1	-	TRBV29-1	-	TGCAGCGTAGAACAGGGTAGATCGGCCACTGAAGCTTTCTTT	CSVEQGRSATEAFF
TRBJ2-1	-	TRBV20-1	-	TGCAGTGCTAGTCGAGTGGATGAGCAGTTCTTC	CSASRVDEQFF
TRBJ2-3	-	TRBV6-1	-	TGTGCCAGCAGTGAAACCGCTAGTTACCCCCTAGATACGCAGTATTTT	CASSETASYPLDTQYF
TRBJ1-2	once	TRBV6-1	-	TGTGCCAGCAGTGTTGGGACACCTAACTATGGCTACACCTTC	CASSVGTPNYGYTF
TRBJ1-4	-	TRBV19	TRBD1	TGTGCCAGTAGTATTCCGGGACAGGGGTTGGAAATTGTGAAACTGTTTTTT	CASSIPGQGLEIVKLFF
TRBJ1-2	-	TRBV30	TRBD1	TGTGCCTGGATAGGGGGCAGGAACTATGGCTACACCTTC	CAWIGGRNYGYTF
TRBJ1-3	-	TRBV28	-	TGTGCCAGCAGCTCAGGTACTTCCTTCGGAAACACCATATATTTT	CASSSGTSFGNTIYF
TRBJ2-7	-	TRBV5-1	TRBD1	TGCGCCAGCAGCTTGGGGACAGGGGTCCACGAGCAGTACTTC	CASSLGTGVHEQYF
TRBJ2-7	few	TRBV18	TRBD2	TGTGCCAGTACTAGCGGTACCTACGAGCAGTACTTC	CASTSGTYEQYF
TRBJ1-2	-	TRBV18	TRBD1	TGTGCCAGCTCACCTACAGGGGAGTTCGATGGCTACACCTTC	CASSPTGEFDGYTF
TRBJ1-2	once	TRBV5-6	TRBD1	TGTGCCAGCAGCTACAAGACAGGGTACACCTTC	CASSYKTGYTF
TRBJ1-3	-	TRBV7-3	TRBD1	TGTGCCAGCAGCTTGGGCAGGGGGTCTGGAAACACCATATATTTT	CASSLGRGSGNTIYF
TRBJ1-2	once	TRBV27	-	TGTGCCAGCAGTGCCCAGATCAACTATGGCTACACCTTC	CASSAQINYGYTF
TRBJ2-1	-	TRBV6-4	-	TGTGCCAGCTCAAGAGGCAGCAGCTCCTACAATGAGCAGTTCTTC	CASSRGSSSYNEQFF
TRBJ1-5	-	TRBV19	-	TGTGCCAGTAGCCCAACAGTAGGCCAGCCCCAGCATTTT	CASSPTVGQPQHF
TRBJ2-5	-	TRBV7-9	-	TGTGCCAGCAGCGCGTACCAAGAGACCCAGTACTTC	CASSAYQETQYF
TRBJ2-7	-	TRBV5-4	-	TGTGCCAGCAGCGTGGGAGCCTCCTACGAGCAGTACTTC	CASSVGASYEQYF
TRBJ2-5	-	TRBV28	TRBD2	TGTGCCAGCAGTCTCTCCTTAGCGGGGGTCCAAGAGACCCAGTACTTC	CASSLSLAGVQETQYF
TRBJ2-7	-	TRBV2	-	TGTGCCAGCAATTTCGGGAGCTCCTACGAGCAGTACTTC	CASNFGSSYEQYF
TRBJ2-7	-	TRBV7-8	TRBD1	TGTGCCAGCAGCCCGGGGGACAGGGAAATGGCGGAGTACTTC	CASSPGDREMAEYF
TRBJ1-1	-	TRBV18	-	TGTGCCAGCTCACCTAAGAACACTGAAGCTTTCTTT	CASSPKNTEAFF
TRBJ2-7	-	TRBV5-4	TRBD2	TGTGCCAGCAGCTTGGGAACTAGCGGCTCCTACGAGCAGTACTTC	CASSLGTSGSYEQYF
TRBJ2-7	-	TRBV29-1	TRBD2	TGCAGCGTTGAACTACTAGCGGGAACCTACGAGCAGTACTTC	CSVELLAGTYEQYF